This passage covers 28 T cell receptor beta chains from one sample sequenced in a study of T cell responses to AZD1222 COVID-19 vaccine. Here immunoSEQ multiplex PCR was the method, and the copy in TCRdb shows in-frame clones only, minus some. The profile shows 140,000 to 150,000 clones, under 95% of them singletons. The sample in question was peripheral blood, obtained on day 0 of AZD1222 vaccination. The receptors shown here come from an adult in good health.

This rearrangement joins TRBV2 to TRBJ2-2, with 8 bases that match TRBD1. This CDR3 region has 17 residues. Germline V gene lookup returns CDR1 SNHLY and CDR2 FYNNEI. Trimming at V came to 4 bases and at J to 6 bases, leaving 13 bases not matched to a gene. The CDR3, as DNA: TGTGCCAGCAGTGCTCAAAGGACAGGGTCGGTGGCCGGGGAGCTGTTTTTT. The encoded protein is CASSAQRTGSVAGELFF.

This rearrangement joins TRBV4-1 to TRBJ2-5; D gene unclear. The CDR3 extends over 15 amino acids. Germline-derived CDR1 and CDR2 are MGHRA and YSYEKL. V was pared by 1 base and J by 7 bases, with 16 bases between. This CDR3 is CASSQASGPEVTQYF. The CDR3 region has the DNA TGCGCCAGCAGCCAAGCGTCAGGCCCCGAGGTGACCCAGTACTTC.

The CDR3 region has the DNA TGTGCCACCAGCAGAACAGGGGGGACTGAAGCTTTCTTT. Its protein is CATSRTGGTEAFF. This chain connects TRBV15 to TRBJ1-1, with 8 positions matching TRBD1. The J segment lost 5 bases and the V segment lost 2 bases, leaving 1 base of the junction unmatched. The CDR3 is 13 residues long. Germline V gene lookup returns CDR1 LNHNV and CDR2 YYDKDF (reference sequence).

The genes are TRBV6-5 and TRBJ1-1; D ambiguous. V gave up 2 bases and J gave up 0 bases, with 7 bases separating them. There are 14 residues in the CDR3. Germline lookup yields CDR1 MNHEY and CDR2 SVGAGI. The CDR3 sequence is CASSYVGLNTEAFF. In DNA, the CDR3 is TGTGCCAGCAGTTACGTCGGGCTGAACACTGAAGCTTTCTTT.

CDR3 region: CASSQVGVYEQYF. The CDR3, as DNA: TGTGCCAGCAGCCAAGTGGGCGTTTACGAGCAGTACTTC. The chain is built from TRBV3-1 (or the pseudogene TRBV3-2) and TRBJ2-7; the D is unclear. Trimming pared 1 base from V and 4 bases from J, leaving 8 bases between. This CDR3 comprises 13 residues. CDR1 is LGHDT and CDR2 is YNNKEL in the germline V gene (reference sequence).

V is TRBV7-9 and J is TRBJ2-7; 8 positions match TRBD1. The CDR3 is made up of 14 amino acids. Looked up from germline, CDR1 is SEHNR and CDR2 is FQNEAQ (reference sequence). The trim removed 5 bases at V and 3 bases at J, leaving 6 bases unmatched. The CDR3 DNA sequence: TGTGCCAGCAGCGTGGGACAGGCCTTCTACGAGCAGTACTTC. Translated, it gives CASSVGQAFYEQYF.

This clone has just one count. The V call is TRBV5-8, the J call TRBJ2-1; 11 bases map to TRBD2. The CDR3 totals 16 residues. Germline V gives CDR1 SGHTS, CDR2 YDEGEE. Unmatched junction bases numbered 3, after V lost 0 bases and J lost 4 bases. The CDR3 nucleotides are TGTGCCAGCAGCTTGGAGCTAGCGGGGGGATACAATGAGCAGTTCTTC. Translated, it gives CASSLELAGGYNEQFF.

This chain uses TRBV4-1 with TRBJ1-4; a possible D gene is TRBD1 (6 bases). V lost 4 bases to trimming and J lost 7 bases, with 28 bases between them. This CDR3 is 19 amino acids long. Germline V CDR1 and CDR2: MGHRA, YSYEKL. CDR3 loop: CASSPGAWDPQWAGEKLFF. The CDR3 region has the DNA TGCGCCAGCAGCCCAGGGGCCTGGGACCCACAGTGGGCTGGTGAAAAACTGTTTTTT.

J is TRBJ1-2 and V is TRBV5-4, with 7 nucleotides matching TRBD1. Germline V lookup: CDR1 SGHNT, CDR2 YYREEE (reference sequence). Trimming took 1 base from V and 3 from J; bases not matched to a gene: 6. CDR3 size: 15 residues. The CDR3 loop reads CASSLPFGTDYGYTF. The CDR3 coding sequence is TGTGCCAGCAGCTTGCCCTTCGGGACAGACTATGGCTACACCTTC.

The chain couples TRBV3-1 (or the pseudogene TRBV3-2) to TRBJ2-7; D possibly corresponds to TRBD2 (5 bases). V lost 5 bases, J lost 9 bases, and 20 bases lay in between. Germline V lookup: CDR1 LGHDT, CDR2 YNNKEL (reference sequence). The CDR3 contains 14 residues. CDR3 DNA sequence: TGTGCCAGCAGCTACCGGGCCTTGGAGGTCGGGCAGTACTTC. Translating gives CASSYRALEVGQYF.

This sequence joins TRBV7-2 and TRBJ1-5; D is undetermined. Trimming removed 4 bases from V and 7 bases from J, with 17 bases in between. Germline CDR1 reads SGHTA; CDR2 reads FQGNSA. The CDR3 totals 15 residues. CDR3 protein: CASSSHLSGGQPQHF. The CDR3 DNA follows: TGTGCCAGCAGCTCCCATCTAAGCGGCGGGCAGCCCCAGCATTTT.

The chain has TRBV2 and TRBJ2-7; 8 bases map to TRBD1. This CDR3 contains 13 residues. V gave up 9 bases and J gave up 7 bases; unmatched junction bases: 11. Germline CDR1 and CDR2: SNHLY and FYNNEI. The CDR3 sequence: CASTIDRGGEQYF. CDR3 sequence (DNA): TGTGCCAGTACCATCGACAGGGGAGGAGAGCAGTACTTC.

The chain joins TRBV11-2 to TRBJ1-2; no clear D gene. Deletions cut 6 bases from V and 3 bases from J, with 17 bases between. Germline lookup yields CDR1 SGHAT and CDR2 FQNNGV. The CDR3 covers 15 residues. CDR3 nucleotides: TGTGCCAGCAGAGCCCCCGGGAGGCGGGACTATGGCTACACCTTC. This sequence encodes CASRAPGRRDYGYTF.

This rearrangement joins TRBV13 to TRBJ2-3; tentatively, D is TRBD1 or TRBD2 (5 bases each). Trimming took off 4 bases at V and 6 bases at J, with 29 bases between the two ends. The CDR3 extends over 19 amino acids. The germline V gene has CDR1 PRHDT and CDR2 FYEKMQ (reference sequence). CDR3 DNA sequence: TGTGCCAGCAGCTCTGAAGGCACCGGGGCCCAACCTCTAACGGATACGCAGTATTTT. As protein: CASSSEGTGAQPLTDTQYF.

The V gene is TRBV6-6, the J gene TRBJ1-5; 9 bases are a match to TRBD1. Germline V gene data show CDR1 as MNHNY and CDR2 as SVGAGI (reference sequence). Trimming removed 11 bases from V and 3 bases from J; junction bases left unmatched: 8. The CDR3 sequence is 14 residues long. The CDR3 DNA reads TGTGCCGCTTCGGGACAGGGCCTCAATCAGCCCCAGCATTTT. This codes for CAASGQGLNQPQHF.

The chain links TRBV4-1 to TRBJ1-1, with D perhaps TRBD1 (6 bases). The CDR3 loop spans 16 amino acids. V lost 1 base to trimming and J lost 6 bases, with 18 bases between them. CDR1 and CDR2 (germline): MGHRA, YSYEKL. The CDR3 reads CASSQVSGQQNAEAFF. The DNA for the CDR3 is TGCGCCAGCAGCCAAGTCTCAGGACAGCAAAACGCTGAAGCTTTCTTT.

This sequence joins TRBV9 and TRBJ1-1; D is undetermined. The germline CDR1 and CDR2 sequences are SGDLS and YYNGEE. Trimming pared 6 bases from V and 1 base from J, leaving 13 bases between. The CDR3 extends over 14 amino acids. The CDR3 protein is CASTPGQRNTEAFF. For the CDR3, the DNA is TGTGCCAGCACACCAGGCCAGCGGAACACTGAAGCTTTCTTT.

This chain uses TRBV1 with TRBJ2-3; the table's D call TRBD2 went unverified against the DNA. TRBV1 is annotated as a pseudogene. CDR3 length: 10 amino acids. As DNA, the CDR3 is TGCACCAGGTGCGGAGATACGCAGTATTTT. This gives the protein CTRCGDTQYF.

The V and J genes are TRBV5-4 and TRBJ1-3, with no clear D. The CDR3 consists of 16 residues. Germline V lookup: CDR1 SGHNT, CDR2 YYREEE (reference sequence). V was trimmed by 6 bases and J by 0 bases, leaving 16 bases between them. The CDR3 bases are TGTGCCAGCACTCGGGGAGGACTCAACTCTGGAAACACCATATATTTT. Encoded protein: CASTRGGLNSGNTIYF.

This clone has a handful of counts. J is TRBJ1-3 and V is TRBV6-5, with a weak D call TRBD1 (5 bases). Germline CDR1 reads MNHEY; CDR2 reads SVGAGI. Deletions cut 7 bases from V and 0 bases from J, with 10 bases between. This CDR3 has 14 amino acids. The CDR3 nucleotides are TGTGCCAGCACCTCCGGGGGCTCTGGAAACACCATATATTTT. It encodes CASTSGGSGNTIYF.

Concerning this clone itself: This same CDR3 is encoded by further DNA sequences in the sample. J is TRBJ1-1 and V is TRBV18, with D unresolved. The CDR3 totals 14 residues. The germline V gene has CDR1 KGHSH and CDR2 LQKENI. V gave up 0 bases and J gave up 1 base, with 6 bases separating them. DNA of the CDR3: TGTGCCAGCTCACCACCGTCTGAGAACACTGAAGCTTTCTTT. Amino acids: CASSPPSENTEAFF.

The rearrangement uses TRBV2 and TRBJ2-7; 7 bases agree with TRBD1. Trimming cost V 6 bases and J 6 bases; bases outside gene matches: 14. There are 15 residues in the CDR3. Germline loops: CDR1 SNHLY, CDR2 FYNNEI. The CDR3 sequence: CASRAGKGGLSEQYF. The CDR3 region has the DNA TGTGCCAGCAGGGCCGGGAAAGGGGGCCTCTCCGAGCAGTACTTC.

The chain uses TRBV27 and TRBJ1-1; TRBD1 is a possible D gene (6 bases). Trimming stripped 0 bases from V and 4 bases from J, with 9 bases between. The CDR3 runs to 14 residues. Germline CDR1 and CDR2: MNHEY and SMNVEV (reference sequence). This CDR3 is CASSLSRDTTEAFF. DNA for the CDR3: TGTGCCAGCAGTTTATCAAGGGACACCACTGAAGCTTTCTTT.

V usage is TRBV29-1 and J usage is TRBJ1-2, with TRBD1 as a possible D gene (5 bases). V lost 7 bases and J lost 4, with 19 bases in between. The CDR3 runs 14 residues. CDR1 and CDR2 (germline): SQVTM, ANQGSEA. The CDR3: CSATLSGTSYGYTF. CDR3 coding DNA: TGCAGCGCCACCCTTTCCGGGACCTCCTATGGCTACACCTTC.

This clone came up once. CDR3 residues: CASSTGQSNSPLHF. The CDR3 DNA follows: TGTGCCAGCAGCACGGGACAGAGCAATTCACCCCTCCACTTT. The chain combines TRBV7-9 with TRBJ1-6, with TRBD1 identical over 7 bases. V was pared by 5 bases and J by 7 bases, with 5 bases of the junction left unmatched. The CDR3 length is 14 residues. The V gene's germline CDR1 is SEHNR and CDR2 FQNEAQ (reference sequence).

The chain has TRBV21-1 and TRBJ1-6; TRBD1, the D gene given by the table, was not confirmed from the DNA. TRBV21-1 is given as a pseudogene. This CDR3 has 12 amino acids. The CDR3 loop is CARRQVNSPLHF. CDR3 nucleotide sequence: TGTGCCAGACGACAGGTTAATTCACCCCTCCACTTT.

The chain combines TRBV7-2 with TRBJ1-5, with D possibly matching TRBD1 (6 bases). This CDR3 has 16 amino acids. Trimming took 3 bases from V and 3 from J, leaving 15 bases between them. Germline CDR1 is SGHTA and CDR2 is FQGNSA. The CDR3 region has the DNA TGTGCCAGCAGCTTTCTATCCGGGACATTCAATCAGCCCCAGCATTTT. Translating it yields CASSFLSGTFNQPQHF.

This chain links TRBV4-2 with TRBJ2-1, with D hard to call. CDR1 and CDR2 (germline): LGHNA, YNFKEQ. The CDR3 runs 12 residues. Trimming stripped 0 bases from V and 8 bases from J, with 5 bases between. Written as DNA, the CDR3 is TGTGCCAGCAGCCAAGACGCCCATGAGCAGTTCTTC. Translation gives CASSQDAHEQFF.